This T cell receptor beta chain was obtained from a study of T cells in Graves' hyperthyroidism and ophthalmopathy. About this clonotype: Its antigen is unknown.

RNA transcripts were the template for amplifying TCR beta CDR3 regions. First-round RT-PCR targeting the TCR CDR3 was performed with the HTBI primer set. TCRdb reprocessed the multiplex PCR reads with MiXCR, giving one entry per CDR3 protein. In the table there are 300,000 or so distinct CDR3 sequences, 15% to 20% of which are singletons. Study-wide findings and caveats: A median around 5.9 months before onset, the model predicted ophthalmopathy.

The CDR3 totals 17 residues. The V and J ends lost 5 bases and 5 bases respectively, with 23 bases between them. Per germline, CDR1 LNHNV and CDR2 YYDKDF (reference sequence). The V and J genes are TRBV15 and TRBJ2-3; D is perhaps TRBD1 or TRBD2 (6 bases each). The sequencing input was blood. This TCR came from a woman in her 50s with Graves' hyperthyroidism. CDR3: CATSPPGARDGGDTQYF. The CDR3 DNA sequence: TGTGCCACCAGCCCCCCGGGGGCGCGGGACGGGGGAGATACGCAGTATTTT.